The 15 T cell receptor beta chains below come from one sample, sequenced in a study of cytomegalovirus exposure and HLA in healthy donors. A multiplex PCR was run with 60 Vbeta primers and 13 Jbeta primers. Generated by immunoSEQ multiplex PCR, the TCRdb table keeps only in-frame clones and is missing some. The repertoire holds tens of thousands of clones, with around 58% as singletons. Sequencing was performed on PBMCs. Receptor source: a man aged 30 to 39 in good health and CMV-seropositive.

The rearrangement uses TRBV27 and TRBJ2-3; 10 bases line up with TRBD2. The junction had 6 bases not matched to a gene; V was cut back by 3 bases and J by 0 bases. There are 17 residues in the CDR3. The V gene's germline CDR1 is MNHEY and CDR2 SMNVEV (reference sequence). The CDR3 DNA reads TGTGCCAGCAGTTTTCTAGCGGGGGTCGCTAGCACAGATACGCAGTATTTT. Translated, it gives CASSFLAGVASTDTQYF.

The chain employs TRBV9 and TRBJ1-2; D may be TRBD1 (6 bases). The V end lost 4 bases, the J end lost 3 bases, and 22 bases lay between the germline ends. This CDR3 comprises 17 residues. Germline CDR1 and CDR2: SGDLS and YYNGEE. The CDR3 reads CASSPSRGAFSDYGYTF. The CDR3 DNA is TGTGCCAGCAGCCCGTCACGGGGGGCGTTTTCGGACTATGGCTACACCTTC. Full variable domain (rest looked up from reference TRBV9 and TRBJ1-2): DSGVTQTPKHLITATGQRVTLRCSPRSGDLSVYWYQQSLDQGLQFLIQYYNGEERAKGNILERFSAQQFPDLHSELNLSSLELGDSALYFCASSPSRGAFSDYGYTFGSGTRLTVV.

This sequence joins TRBV28 and TRBJ2-5, with a possible D match to TRBD1 (7 bases). The V and J ends lost 5 bases and 4 bases respectively, with 11 bases between them. The CDR3 length is 13 residues. The germline V gene encodes CDR1 MDHEN and CDR2 SYDVKM. The CDR3 nucleotides are TGTGCCAGCAGTCTCCAGGGGGGAGAGACCCAGTACTTC. Protein sequence: CASSLQGGETQYF.

V gene TRBV13 combines with J gene TRBJ2-5; perhaps TRBD2 as D (6 bases). The CDR3 totals 14 residues. V lost 1 base, J lost 2 bases, and 8 bases lay in between. Germline CDR1 is PRHDT and CDR2 is FYEKMQ (reference sequence). The CDR3, as DNA: TGTGCCAGCAGCTTAGAGGCGGGACAAGAGACCCAGTACTTC. Amino acid sequence: CASSLEAGQETQYF.

The V call is TRBV27, the J call TRBJ1-1; D is perhaps TRBD1 (5 bases). The V end was cut by 11 bases, the J end by 1 base, with 11 bases between. Germline loops: CDR1 MNHEY, CDR2 SMNVEV (reference sequence). The CDR3 has 12 amino acids. The CDR3 DNA follows: TGTGCCGCGGGGGTTTGGAACACTGAAGCTTTCTTT. It encodes CAAGVWNTEAFF.

The gene calls are TRBV25-1 and TRBJ2-5, with D unclear. Germline V gene sequence: CDR1 MGHDK, CDR2 SYGVNS. Trimming took 5 bases from V and 5 from J, leaving 12 bases between them. CDR3 length: 13 amino acids. CDR3 sequence (DNA): TGTGCCAGCAGTCCAGGATCGTGGGAGACCCAGTACTTC. It encodes CASSPGSWETQYF.

This clone was seen more than once but under ten times. The CDR3 spells CAWSTGQDNSPLHF. As DNA, the CDR3 is TGTGCCTGGAGTACGGGACAGGATAATTCACCCCTCCACTTT. V gene TRBV30 combines with J gene TRBJ1-6, with 8 bases lining up with TRBD1. CDR1 GTSNPN and CDR2 SVGIG come from the germline V gene (reference sequence). Unmatched junction bases numbered 2, after V lost 2 bases and J lost 5 bases. The CDR3 has 14 residues.

This clone has more than one count but fewer than ten. The chain links TRBV5-1 to TRBJ2-3, with 11 bases fitting TRBD2. With V trimmed by 0 bases and J by 4 bases, 7 bases remained unmatched. The CDR3 loop spans 17 amino acids. Germline values: CDR1 SGHRS, CDR2 YFSETQ. CDR3 sequence reads: CASSLALAGGAADTQYF. As DNA, the CDR3 is TGCGCCAGCAGCTTGGCGCTAGCGGGAGGTGCGGCAGATACGCAGTATTTT.

The chain couples TRBV6-4 to TRBJ2-3, with D unresolved. Per the germline V gene, CDR1 is MRHNA and CDR2 is SNTAGT. This CDR3 region has 15 residues. Deletions cut 4 bases from V and 0 bases from J, with 11 bases between. This CDR3 is CASSANYLSTDTQYF. CDR3 nucleotides: TGTGCCAGCAGTGCAAACTATCTTAGCACAGATACGCAGTATTTT.

V usage is TRBV28 and J usage is TRBJ2-5; tentative D call: TRBD2 (5 bases). Trimming took off 6 bases at V and 5 bases at J, with 10 bases between the two ends. The CDR3 length is 12 residues. CDR1 MDHEN and CDR2 SYDVKM come from the germline V gene. The CDR3 is CASSSRGETQYF. The CDR3 DNA is TGTGCCAGCAGCTCCCGGGGTGAGACCCAGTACTTC.

The table lists this clone with a few counts. The chain has TRBV2 and TRBJ2-2; 9 bases match TRBD1. CDR1 and CDR2 from the germline V gene are SNHLY and FYNNEI. The CDR3 sequence is 16 residues long. The trim removed 7 bases at V and 0 bases at J, leaving 6 bases unmatched. The DNA for the CDR3 is TGTGCCAGCATTCCGAGACAGGGGGCGAACACCGGGGAGCTGTTTTTT. This gives the protein CASIPRQGANTGELFF.

The gene calls are TRBV29-1 and TRBJ2-5; D not certain. V lost 7 bases and J 7 bases, leaving 13 bases between the germline ends. Germline V gene sequence: CDR1 SQVTM, CDR2 ANQGSEA. The CDR3 sequence is 11 residues long. In nucleotides, the CDR3 is TGCAGCGGACTCCCTGACGGGACCCAGTACTTC. This translates into CSGLPDGTQYF.

J is TRBJ1-2 and V is TRBV11-2; 7 bases agree with TRBD1. J lost 7 bases, V lost 4 bases, and 6 bases had no gene match. The CDR3 covers 13 residues. From germline, CDR1 is SGHAT and CDR2 FQNNGV. CDR3 loop: CASSSTGRFGYTF. CDR3 bases: TGTGCCAGCAGCTCGACAGGGAGGTTTGGCTACACCTTC.

This clone was counted a few times. This chain joins TRBV5-6 and TRBJ2-5, with 12 bases aligning to TRBD2. The CDR3 is 16 residues long. The V gene end was trimmed by 5 bases and the J gene end by 5 bases; junction bases not matched to a gene: 10. Germline CDR1 SGHDT, CDR2 YYEEEE. CDR3 region: CASSSARLAGEETQYF. CDR3 sequence (DNA): TGTGCCAGCAGTTCGGCCAGACTAGCGGGAGAGGAGACCCAGTACTTC.

CDR3: CASRLASSYEQYF. The CDR3 DNA is TGTGCCAGCAGGTTAGCGAGCTCCTACGAGCAGTACTTC. The genes are TRBV5-8 and TRBJ2-7, with a tentative D call TRBD2 (5 bases). Germline V gene lookup returns CDR1 SGHTS and CDR2 YDEGEE. Trimming removed 5 bases at V and 0 bases at J, with 9 bases between. The CDR3 consists of 13 residues.